Listed here are 17 T cell receptor beta chains from one sample, sequenced in a study of cytomegalovirus exposure and HLA in healthy donors. 13 Jbeta primers and 60 Vbeta primers were used for the PCR. Using immunoSEQ multiplex PCR, the repertoire was profiled, and TCRdb retains in-frame clones only, with some absent. The sample yields under 200,000 clones, roughly four fifths seen once. Sequencing input: PBMCs. These receptors came from a man in his fifties or sixties in good health and CMV-seropositive.

The sample holds a few counts of this clone. The chain is built from TRBV19 and TRBJ2-2; D is ambiguous. There are 14 residues in the CDR3. Looked up from germline, CDR1 is LNHDA and CDR2 is SQIVND (reference sequence). V dropped 5 bases and J dropped 0 bases, with 7 bases sitting between them. In DNA, the CDR3 is TGTGCCAGTAGTTTCCTAGCGAACACCGGGGAGCTGTTTTTT. Translated, it gives CASSFLANTGELFF.

J is TRBJ2-5 and V is TRBV12-5; 11 nucleotides match TRBD2. V shed 4 bases, J shed 2 bases, and the junction held 3 bases outside the gene matches. Germline-derived CDR1 and CDR2 are LGHNT and FRNRAP. This CDR3 comprises 15 residues. The CDR3: CASGSGLAEQETQYF. The CDR3 DNA follows: TGTGCTAGTGGTTCGGGACTAGCGGAGCAAGAGACCCAGTACTTC.

On this clone: A read error may account for a junction end that differs from germline. The rearrangement uses TRBV5-4 and TRBJ2-1, with 7 bases matching TRBD1. This CDR3 region has 15 residues. Germline V lookup: CDR1 SGHNT, CDR2 YYREEE (reference sequence). Here the CDR3 reads CASRLGPGTENEQFF. The DNA of the CDR3 is TGTGCCAGCAGGTTGGGACCCGGGACAGAGAATGAGCAGTTCTTC. The variable domain in full, completed from reference TRBV5-4 and TRBJ2-1, reads ETGVTQSPTHLIKTRGQQVTLRCSSQSGHNTVSWYQQALGQGPQFIFQYYREEENGRGNFPPRFSGLQFPNYSSELNVNALELDDSALYLCASRLGPGTENEQFFGPGTRLTVL.

The chain combines TRBV5-1 with TRBJ2-2; 7 nucleotides agree with TRBD2. The CDR3 consists of 17 residues. The V segment lost 3 bases and the J segment 0 bases; nucleotides outside the gene matches: 8. The germline gives CDR1 SGHRS, CDR2 YFSETQ. CDR3 bases: TGCGCCAGCAGCTGGACTCTGGGGGGGTCGAACACCGGGGAGCTGTTTTTT. It translates to CASSWTLGGSNTGELFF.

This clone has only one observation. The rearrangement uses TRBV7-3 and TRBJ2-3, with D perhaps TRBD2 (6 bases). Germline V gives CDR1 SGHTA, CDR2 FQGTGA. V was cut by 3 bases and J by 7 bases, with 14 bases left in between. This CDR3 is 14 amino acids long. The CDR3 is CASSFPGDGNTQYF. CDR3 nucleotides: TGTGCCAGCAGCTTCCCGGGAGACGGGAATACGCAGTATTTT.

This clone was counted once. The chain links TRBV21-1 to TRBJ2-7; the DNA was not used to check the table's D call, TRBD2. TRBV21-1 is tagged as a pseudogene. The CDR3 runs to 16 residues. The CDR3 bases are TGTGCCAGCAGCAAATGGACTAGCGCGACCTCCTACGAGCAGTACTTC. Its protein product is CASSKWTSATSYEQYF.

J is TRBJ2-1 and V is TRBV30; 14 bases match TRBD2. The CDR3 extends over 15 amino acids. V lost 3 bases to trimming and J lost 7 bases; unmatched junction nucleotides: 5. Germline CDR1 is GTSNPN and CDR2 is SVGIG (reference sequence). In DNA, the CDR3 is TGTGCCTGGAGCCCGGGACTAGCGGGAGAGAATGAGCAGTTCTTC. It is translated as CAWSPGLAGENEQFF.

This clone was recorded a few times. The CDR3 DNA sequence: TGTGCCAGCAGCCCCAGGGGTGACACTGAAGCTTTCTTT. Protein: CASSPRGDTEAFF. V and J are TRBV6-4 and TRBJ1-1, with a weak D call TRBD1 (6 bases). Looked up from germline, CDR1 is MRHNA and CDR2 is SNTAGT. Trimming took 6 bases from V and 3 from J, leaving 11 bases between them. The CDR3 contains 13 residues.

This chain joins TRBV29-1 and TRBJ2-1; 9 positions agree with TRBD1. The CDR3 contains 14 residues. Looked up from germline, CDR1 is SQVTM and CDR2 is ANQGSEA. In DNA, the CDR3 is TGCACCGCTCGAAGGACAGGGGTTCCCAATGAGCAGTTCTTC. As protein: CTARRTGVPNEQFF.

The chain combines TRBV10-3 with TRBJ2-5, with TRBD1 matching 8 bases. The V gene's germline CDR1 is ENHRY and CDR2 SYGVKD. The V segment lost 6 bases and the J segment 5 bases; nucleotides outside the gene matches: 8. CDR3 size: 14 residues. This chain's CDR3 is CAISGQGRWETQYF. Written as DNA, the CDR3 is TGTGCCATCAGCGGACAGGGAAGATGGGAGACCCAGTACTTC.

V is TRBV27 and J is TRBJ2-3; D remains ambiguous. CDR1 and CDR2 (germline): MNHEY, SMNVEV (reference sequence). This CDR3 region has 13 residues. V was clipped by 5 bases and J by 1 base, with 7 bases between them. Here the CDR3 reads CASSVLGTDTQYF. The CDR3 nucleotides are TGTGCCAGCAGTGTACTGGGCACAGATACGCAGTATTTT.

This chain connects TRBV30 to TRBJ2-3, with TRBD2 matching over 9 bases. This CDR3 is built from 18 residues. V lost 1 base to trimming and J lost 0 bases; unmatched junction nucleotides: 11. Germline values: CDR1 GTSNPN, CDR2 SVGIG (reference sequence). CDR3 residues: CAWSGGRLAASSTDTQYF. The CDR3 DNA sequence: TGTGCCTGGAGTGGGGGGAGACTAGCGGCCAGTAGCACAGATACGCAGTATTTT.

J is TRBJ1-2 and V is TRBV28; D gene ambiguous. From germline, CDR1 is MDHEN and CDR2 SYDVKM. V dropped 8 bases and J dropped 2 bases, with 6 bases sitting between them. The CDR3 is 11 amino acids. The CDR3: CASLENYGYTF. The CDR3 bases are TGTGCCAGCTTGGAGAACTATGGCTACACCTTC.

This chain links TRBV6-4 with TRBJ2-7, with D maybe TRBD2 (5 bases). Trimming cost V 6 bases and J 4 bases, with 16 bases left between them. Germline CDR1 MRHNA, CDR2 SNTAGT. The CDR3 contains 14 residues. CDR3 in amino acids: CASSPAGRGYEQYF. The CDR3 nucleotides are TGTGCCAGCAGCCCGGCGGGCCGCGGGTACGAGCAGTACTTC.

The V and J genes are TRBV5-1 and TRBJ2-5; possibly TRBD2 for D (6 bases). Trimming left V 0 bases short and J 5 bases short, with 14 bases between. CDR3 length: 15 residues. The V gene's germline CDR1 is SGHRS and CDR2 YFSETQ. Written as DNA, the CDR3 is TGCGCCAGCAGCTTGGGACTAGTCATGGGGGAGACCCAGTACTTC. Translation gives CASSLGLVMGETQYF.

The genes are TRBV19 and TRBJ2-1; 13 bases match TRBD2. The V gene's germline CDR1 is LNHDA and CDR2 SQIVND (reference sequence). J lost 7 bases, V lost 7 bases, and 1 base had no gene match. The CDR3 runs 13 residues. The CDR3 loop reads CASTTSGRNEQFF. CDR3 DNA sequence: TGTGCCAGTACGACTAGCGGGAGGAATGAGCAGTTCTTC. Full variable domain (outside the CDR3, taken from reference TRBV19 and TRBJ2-1): DGGITQSPKYLFRKEGQNVTLSCEQNLNHDAMYWYRQDPGQGLRLIYYSQIVNDFQKGDIAEGYSVSREKKESFPLTVTSAQKNPTAFYLCASTTSGRNEQFFGPGTRLTVL.

The chain is built from TRBV30 and TRBJ1-5; possible D gene TRBD1, 6 bases. V dropped 2 bases and J dropped 4 bases, with 9 bases sitting between them. The CDR3 consists of 13 residues. Germline CDR1 reads GTSNPN; CDR2 reads SVGIG (reference sequence). CDR3 nucleotide sequence: TGTGCCTGGAGTAAAGGGGGAAATCAGCCCCAGCATTTT. It codes for CAWSKGGNQPQHF.